These T cell receptor beta chains were read from a single sample in a study of blood T cell repertoires in COVID-19. This table comes from immunoSEQ multiplex PCR, and its TCRdb copy is limited to in-frame clones, with some not included. The table lists tens of thousands of clones, about 87% of them singletons. Sequenced: peripheral blood. These receptors were collected from a man aged 80 or over with acute or convalescent COVID-19. The CDR3 runs from the conserved cysteine through the conserved F or W. D genes are given only for firm matches. Expanded clones get a size class; other rows say once, few or many, or leave the size out.

d_call: TRBD1; cdr3_length: 16; clone_size: .; v_call: TRBV3-1/TRBV3-2; j_call: TRBJ1-2; cdr3_aa: CASSQLSQGDGYGYTF; cdr3_nt: TGTGCCAGCAGCCAGTTGAGCCAGGGGGACGGCTATGGCTACACCTTC
d_call: .; cdr3_length: 12; clone_size: once; v_call: TRBV12-3/TRBV12-4; j_call: TRBJ2-1; cdr3_aa: CASSLGSNEQFF; cdr3_nt: TGTGCCAGCAGTCTTGGTAGCAATGAGCAGTTCTTC
d_call: TRBD2; cdr3_length: 15; clone_size: .; v_call: TRBV4-1; j_call: TRBJ2-5; cdr3_aa: CASSHPGSGGETQYF; cdr3_nt: TGCGCCAGCAGCCACCCAGGTAGCGGGGGTGAGACCCAGTACTTC
d_call: TRBD2; cdr3_length: 15; clone_size: .; v_call: TRBV5-4; j_call: TRBJ2-1; cdr3_aa: CASSLRTSGDNEQFF; cdr3_nt: TGTGCCAGCAGCTTAAGGACTAGCGGCGACAATGAGCAGTTCTTC
d_call: TRBD1; cdr3_length: 13; clone_size: .; v_call: TRBV25-1; j_call: TRBJ2-2; cdr3_aa: CASSETGGRELFF; cdr3_nt: TGTGCCAGCAGTGAGACAGGGGGAAGGGAGCTGTTTTTT
d_call: TRBD2; cdr3_length: 15; clone_size: .; v_call: TRBV3-1/TRBV3-2; j_call: TRBJ2-1; cdr3_aa: CASNGGGSGEIEQFF; cdr3_nt: TGTGCCAGCAATGGGGGGGGTAGCGGGGAAATTGAGCAGTTCTTC
d_call: TRBD2; cdr3_length: 13; clone_size: few; v_call: TRBV7-8; j_call: TRBJ2-1; cdr3_aa: CASSLAGAGVSFF; cdr3_nt: TGTGCCAGCAGCTTAGCGGGAGCGGGGGTTTCGTTCTTC
d_call: TRBD1; cdr3_length: 14; clone_size: .; v_call: TRBV6-5; j_call: TRBJ1-1; cdr3_aa: CASSRGDRLTEAFF; cdr3_nt: TGTGCCAGCAGTAGGGGGGACAGGTTAACTGAAGCTTTCTTT
d_call: .; cdr3_length: 14; clone_size: .; v_call: TRBV11-3; j_call: TRBJ2-5; cdr3_aa: CASSPWGDQETQYF; cdr3_nt: TGTGCCAGCAGCCCATGGGGGGATCAAGAGACCCAGTACTTC
d_call: .; cdr3_length: 14; clone_size: .; v_call: TRBV18; j_call: TRBJ1-1; cdr3_aa: CASSPPARERGAFF; cdr3_nt: TGTGCCAGCTCACCCCCGGCGAGGGAACGGGGAGCTTTCTTT
d_call: .; cdr3_length: 15; clone_size: .; v_call: TRBV6-1; j_call: TRBJ1-2; cdr3_aa: CASSEERRGTYGYTF; cdr3_nt: TGTGCCAGCAGTGAAGAGCGCAGGGGCACTTATGGCTACACCTTC
d_call: .; cdr3_length: 15; clone_size: .; v_call: TRBV19; j_call: TRBJ2-1; cdr3_aa: CASSIEDYVYNEQFF; cdr3_nt: TGTGCCAGTAGTATAGAGGACTACGTATACAATGAGCAGTTCTTC
d_call: TRBD1; cdr3_length: 15; clone_size: .; v_call: TRBV5-1; j_call: TRBJ1-1; cdr3_aa: CASSLAGTGDTEAFF; cdr3_nt: TGCGCCAGCAGCTTGGCCGGGACAGGGGACACTGAAGCTTTCTTT
d_call: .; cdr3_length: 15; clone_size: .; v_call: TRBV28; j_call: TRBJ2-5; cdr3_aa: CASSANRGGAETQYF; cdr3_nt: TGTGCCAGCAGTGCCAACAGGGGAGGTGCAGAGACCCAGTACTTC
d_call: .; cdr3_length: 14; clone_size: once; v_call: TRBV5-1; j_call: TRBJ2-7; cdr3_aa: CASSLRGGQREQYF; cdr3_nt: TGCGCCAGCAGCTTGAGGGGGGGCCAACGCGAGCAGTACTTC
d_call: .; cdr3_length: 13; clone_size: .; v_call: TRBV29-1; j_call: TRBJ1-1; cdr3_aa: CSVAPGGGTEAFF; cdr3_nt: TGCAGCGTAGCCCCCGGGGGGGGGACTGAAGCTTTCTTT
d_call: .; cdr3_length: 12; clone_size: once; v_call: TRBV12-3/TRBV12-4; j_call: TRBJ2-3; cdr3_aa: CASGVSTDTQYF; cdr3_nt: TGTGCCAGCGGAGTTAGCACAGATACGCAGTATTTT
d_call: TRBD1; cdr3_length: 16; clone_size: .; v_call: TRBV11-2; j_call: TRBJ1-6; cdr3_aa: CASSSDRGIANSPLHF; cdr3_nt: TGTGCCAGCAGCTCCGACAGGGGGATAGCGAATTCACCCCTCCACTTT
d_call: .; cdr3_length: 12; clone_size: few; v_call: TRBV5-1; j_call: TRBJ2-2; cdr3_aa: CASSLTGGELFF; cdr3_nt: TGCGCCAGCAGCCTTACAGGGGGGGAGCTGTTTTTT
d_call: .; cdr3_length: 14; clone_size: .; v_call: TRBV6-5; j_call: TRBJ2-7; cdr3_aa: CASRISFLSYEQYF; cdr3_nt: TGTGCCAGCAGAATCTCGTTTCTGTCCTACGAGCAGTACTTC
d_call: TRBD1; cdr3_length: 16; clone_size: .; v_call: TRBV7-8; j_call: TRBJ1-6; cdr3_aa: CASSLFSGTANSPLHF; cdr3_nt: TGTGCCAGCAGCTTATTCTCTGGGACAGCAAATTCACCCCTCCACTTT
d_call: .; cdr3_length: 13; clone_size: .; v_call: TRBV30; j_call: TRBJ1-2; cdr3_aa: CAWSPGSSYGYTF; cdr3_nt: TGTGCCTGGAGTCCCGGTTCTAGCTATGGCTACACCTTC
d_call: .; cdr3_length: 11; clone_size: .; v_call: TRBV11-2; j_call: TRBJ1-1; cdr3_aa: CASSTVEQAFF; cdr3_nt: TGTGCCAGCAGCACAGTTGAACAAGCTTTCTTT
d_call: .; cdr3_length: 14; clone_size: .; v_call: TRBV7-2; j_call: TRBJ2-5; cdr3_aa: CASSLAGVTETQYF; cdr3_nt: TGTGCCAGCAGCTTAGCGGGAGTCACAGAGACCCAGTACTTC
d_call: .; cdr3_length: 14; clone_size: .; v_call: TRBV28; j_call: TRBJ1-1; cdr3_aa: CASRERGRNTEAFF; cdr3_nt: TGTGCCAGCAGGGAAAGGGGCAGGAACACTGAAGCTTTCTTT
d_call: .; cdr3_length: 16; clone_size: .; v_call: TRBV19; j_call: TRBJ1-1; cdr3_aa: CASSIGAPTGNTEAFF; cdr3_nt: TGTGCCAGTAGTATAGGGGCCCCGACAGGGAACACTGAAGCTTTCTTT
d_call: .; cdr3_length: 15; clone_size: .; v_call: TRBV18; j_call: TRBJ1-3; cdr3_aa: CASSPQGLSGNTIYF; cdr3_nt: TGTGCCAGCTCACCTCAGGGGCTGTCGGGAAACACCATATATTTT
d_call: .; cdr3_length: 14; clone_size: .; v_call: TRBV7-2; j_call: TRBJ1-5; cdr3_aa: CASTLRGSNQPQHF; cdr3_nt: TGTGCCAGCACCCTAAGGGGTAGCAATCAGCCCCAGCATTTT
d_call: .; cdr3_length: 16; clone_size: .; v_call: TRBV4-1; j_call: TRBJ2-3; cdr3_aa: CASSQDWYTYTDTQYF; cdr3_nt: TGCGCCAGCAGCCAAGATTGGTACACATACACAGATACGCAGTATTTT
d_call: .; cdr3_length: 14; clone_size: few; v_call: TRBV9; j_call: TRBJ1-6; cdr3_aa: CASNRGNHNSPLHF; cdr3_nt: TGTGCCAGCAATCGAGGGAACCATAATTCACCCCTCCACTTT
d_call: .; cdr3_length: 13; clone_size: .; v_call: TRBV6-4; j_call: TRBJ1-5; cdr3_aa: CASSERDNQPQHF; cdr3_nt: TGTGCCAGCAGTGAGAGAGATAATCAGCCCCAGCATTTT
d_call: .; cdr3_length: 14; clone_size: .; v_call: TRBV7-9; j_call: TRBJ1-1; cdr3_aa: CASSLRSGDTEAFF; cdr3_nt: TGTGCCAGCAGCTTACGTTCGGGGGACACTGAAGCTTTCTTT
d_call: TRBD2; cdr3_length: 17; clone_size: .; v_call: TRBV19; j_call: TRBJ2-3; cdr3_aa: CASSTSLGTSVTDTQYF; cdr3_nt: TGTGCCAGTAGTACGTCCCTCGGGACTAGCGTCACAGATACGCAGTATTTT
d_call: TRBD1; cdr3_length: 15; clone_size: .; v_call: TRBV11-2; j_call: TRBJ2-1; cdr3_aa: CASSQRTGGGNEQFF; cdr3_nt: TGTGCCAGCAGCCAGCGGACAGGGGGAGGGAATGAGCAGTTCTTC
d_call: .; cdr3_length: 12; clone_size: .; v_call: TRBV12-3/TRBV12-4; j_call: TRBJ2-5; cdr3_aa: CASSFLSETQYF; cdr3_nt: TGTGCCAGCAGTTTCCTATCAGAGACCCAGTACTTC
d_call: .; cdr3_length: 14; clone_size: .; v_call: TRBV7-8; j_call: TRBJ1-1; cdr3_aa: CASSLVSRNTEAFF; cdr3_nt: TGTGCCAGCAGCTTAGTGTCGAGGAACACTGAAGCTTTCTTT
d_call: TRBD1; cdr3_length: 15; clone_size: .; v_call: TRBV3-1/TRBV3-2; j_call: TRBJ2-5; cdr3_aa: CASSRPTGERETQYF; cdr3_nt: TGTGCCAGCAGCCGACCGACAGGGGAAAGAGAGACCCAGTACTTC